These 9 T cell receptor beta chains share one sample of origin, sequenced in a study of blood T cell repertoires in COVID-19. Generated by immunoSEQ multiplex PCR, the TCRdb table keeps only in-frame clones and is missing some. The repertoire has fewer than 300,000 clones, approximately 92% of them found once; the top ten carry 1.1%. The sequenced material came from PBMCs or T cells enriched from blood (not recorded which). The receptors derive from a woman aged 30 to 39 who had recovered from COVID-19.

CDR3 sequence reads: CASTVGQGRNYGYTF. CDR3 in DNA: TGTGCCAGTACCGTTGGACAGGGGCGTAACTATGGCTACACCTTC. The rearrangement links TRBV19 to TRBJ1-2; 9 bases fit TRBD1. The CDR3 is 15 residues long. CDR1 is LNHDA, CDR2 SQIVND, per germline (reference sequence). V lost 7 bases, J lost 1 base, and 7 bases stayed unmatched.

The V gene is TRBV5-6, the J gene TRBJ2-1; D is unresolved. V lost 0 bases, J lost 0 bases, and 4 bases lay in between. Germline loops: CDR1 SGHDT, CDR2 YYEEEE. The length of the CDR3 is 14 residues. The CDR3 here is CASSLVRSYNEQFF. In DNA, the CDR3 is TGTGCCAGCAGCTTGGTGCGCTCCTACAATGAGCAGTTCTTC.

The chain joins TRBV7-2 to TRBJ2-7; D gene uncertain. The V end was cut by 1 base, the J end by 2 bases, with 15 bases between. The CDR3 totals 16 residues. Germline V gives CDR1 SGHTA, CDR2 FQGNSA. The CDR3 loop reads CASSLDARPIAYEQYF. As DNA, the CDR3 is TGTGCCAGCAGCTTAGATGCTAGACCTATAGCCTACGAGCAGTACTTC.

This chain joins TRBV30 and TRBJ2-1, with D possibly being TRBD1 (5 bases). V lost 0 bases to trimming and J lost 4 bases, with 10 bases between them. The CDR3 runs 14 residues. The germline V gene encodes CDR1 GTSNPN and CDR2 SVGIG (reference sequence). The CDR3 loop is CAWSVQVLYNEQFF. The CDR3, as DNA: TGTGCCTGGAGTGTACAGGTGTTGTACAATGAGCAGTTCTTC.

The rearrangement links TRBV28 to TRBJ1-4; TRBD1 matches at 11 bases. The CDR3 consists of 13 residues. Germline CDR1 MDHEN, CDR2 SYDVKM. V lost 9 bases and J lost 7; bases outside the gene matches: 4. The CDR3 nucleotides are TGTGCCAGTCGGGACAGGGGGAGTGAAAAACTGTTTTTT. This encodes CASRDRGSEKLFF.

This chain uses TRBV6-5 with TRBJ2-1; 8 nucleotides line up with TRBD2. V shed 6 bases and J 6 bases; nucleotides not matched to a gene: 7. CDR3 length: 14 residues. Germline assignment: CDR1 MNHEY and CDR2 SVGAGI. DNA of the CDR3: TGTGCCAGCAGCCGTTCCAGCGGGAGCAATGAGCAGTTCTTC. Protein sequence: CASSRSSGSNEQFF.

The V gene is TRBV28, the J gene TRBJ1-5; D is undetermined. V lost 4 bases and J lost 0, with 4 bases in between. This CDR3 contains 13 residues. In germline, CDR1 is MDHEN, CDR2 SYDVKM. The CDR3 DNA reads TGTGCCAGCAGTTCCTTTAGCAATCAGCCCCAGCATTTT. Translation: CASSSFSNQPQHF.

The genes are TRBV28 and TRBJ1-4; TRBD1 is a possible D gene (5 bases). Germline loops: CDR1 MDHEN, CDR2 SYDVKM. Trimming took off 3 bases at V and 3 bases at J, with 8 bases between the two ends. This CDR3 spans 14 amino acids. Here the CDR3 reads CASSFGGANEKLFF. In nucleotides, the CDR3 is TGTGCCAGCAGTTTCGGGGGGGCTAATGAAAAACTGTTTTTT.

The chain has TRBV29-1 and TRBJ2-1; D remains unclear. V lost 3 bases and J 0 bases, leaving 12 bases between the germline ends. Germline CDR1 reads SQVTM; CDR2 reads ANQGSEA. The CDR3 loop spans 15 amino acids. For the CDR3, the DNA is TGCAGCGTTGACTGGCAGACAAGCTCCTACAATGAGCAGTTCTTC. It is translated as CSVDWQTSSYNEQFF.